This T cell receptor beta chain comes out of a study of CD8 T cells in Susac syndrome. About the study: When blood was drawn, the patients with Susac syndrome were therapy-naive, on corticosteroids, or on intravenous immunoglobulin alone. Notes on the study in general: Clonal expansion of Susac CD8+ cells peaked in TEMRA cells, and it also peaked in active patients.

In regard to this clonotype: The antigen remains unidentified.

Germline V gives CDR1 SGHAT, CDR2 FQNNGV. This CDR3 region has 16 residues. Trimming removed 5 bases from V and 9 bases from J; junction bases left unmatched: 9. The authors reverse transcribed about 0.5 to 1 ug RNA with random hexamers. The amplification used immunoSEQ multiplex PCR on TCR beta CDR3; it spanned 54 Vbeta and 13 Jbeta. One entry per CDR3 protein, called by TCRdb with MiXCR from the immunoSEQ multiplex PCR reads. The repertoire holds roughly 150,000 distinct CDR3 sequences, with 95% as singletons. This receptor was identified in a human donor with Susac syndrome. Sequencing input: CD8+ T cells from PBMCs. V is TRBV11-2 and J is TRBJ2-1; 14 bases line up with TRBD2. CDR3 loop: CASSLGLAGDSGEQFF. CDR3 sequence (DNA): TGTGCCAGCAGCCTGGGACTAGCGGGAGATTCTGGTGAGCAGTTCTTC.